A single sample gave rise to the 17 T cell receptor beta chains below, sequenced in a study of blood T cell repertoires in COVID-19. The assay was immunoSEQ multiplex PCR, and TCRdb's table has in-frame clones only and misses some. The sample includes fewer than 110,000 clones, around 92% seen only once; the top ten take 4.9%. The source material was peripheral blood. Source of these receptors: a man aged 35 to 55 with active or convalescent COVID-19.

This chain connects TRBV19 to TRBJ1-1; D not certain. Trimming took 7 bases from V and 0 from J, leaving 9 bases between them. Germline V gene sequence: CDR1 LNHDA, CDR2 SQIVND (reference sequence). This CDR3 spans 13 amino acids. The CDR3 sequence is CASKFYLNTEAFF. The CDR3 coding sequence is TGTGCCAGTAAATTCTATCTGAACACTGAAGCTTTCTTT.

The V gene is TRBV19, the J gene TRBJ1-2; 7 bases are a match to TRBD1. Germline CDR1 reads LNHDA; CDR2 reads SQIVND (reference sequence). V lost 3 bases, J lost 5 bases, and 6 bases stayed unmatched. The CDR3 covers 14 residues. This CDR3 reads CASSIPGTEYGYTF. The CDR3 DNA is TGTGCCAGTAGTATCCCTGGGACAGAATATGGCTACACCTTC.

The chain joins TRBV6-4 to TRBJ1-1; no reliable D call. Looked up from germline, CDR1 is MRHNA and CDR2 is SNTAGT. V was trimmed by 6 bases and J by 1 base, leaving 9 bases between them. The CDR3 extends over 13 amino acids. The chain's CDR3 is CASRLDWNTEAFF. The CDR3 DNA reads as TGTGCCAGCAGATTAGACTGGAACACTGAAGCTTTCTTT.

The chain employs TRBV10-3 and TRBJ1-1; D is undetermined. V was clipped by 6 bases and J by 0 bases, with 8 bases between them. The CDR3 spans 13 residues. CDR1 is ENHRY, CDR2 SYGVKD, per germline. CDR3 residues: CAIRDSLNTEAFF. The CDR3 DNA reads TGTGCCATCAGGGACTCCCTGAACACTGAAGCTTTCTTT.

V gene TRBV28 combines with J gene TRBJ1-2, with D maybe TRBD1 (5 bases). Germline V CDR1 and CDR2: MDHEN, SYDVKM. V was clipped by 6 bases and J by 2 bases, with 10 bases between them. This CDR3 has 13 residues. The chain's CDR3 is CASSDSANYGYTF. The CDR3 coding sequence is TGTGCCAGCAGCGACAGCGCCAACTATGGCTACACCTTC.

The gene calls are TRBV19 and TRBJ2-3, with 9 positions matching TRBD1. V trimming: 6 bases; J trimming: 4 bases; junction bases outside the gene matches: 5. CDR3 size: 14 residues. Germline V lookup: CDR1 LNHDA, CDR2 SQIVND (reference sequence). As DNA, the CDR3 is TGTGCCAGTAGCGAGGGACAGGGCGCAGATACGCAGTATTTT. Its protein product is CASSEGQGADTQYF.

The V gene is TRBV28, the J gene TRBJ2-4, with 8 bases aligning to TRBD1. Trimming at V came to 6 bases and at J to 3 bases, leaving 13 bases not matched to a gene. The CDR3 is 17 residues long. The germline V gene has CDR1 MDHEN and CDR2 SYDVKM. The CDR3 loop reads CASSLQTGELGKNIQYF. In nucleotides, the CDR3 is TGTGCCAGCAGCCTCCAGACAGGGGAGCTTGGCAAAAACATTCAGTACTTC.

The rearrangement uses TRBV6-2 or TRBV6-3 and TRBJ2-3; tentative D call: TRBD1 (6 bases). V was clipped by 6 bases and J by 2 bases, with 18 bases between them. Germline CDR1 MNHEY, CDR2 SVGEGT. CDR3 length: 16 residues. The CDR3 loop is CASSRWGLLLTDTQYF. CDR3 coding DNA: TGTGCCAGCAGCCGCTGGGGGCTTCTACTCACAGATACGCAGTATTTT.

The CDR3: CASSLDPAGGTTDTQYF. The CDR3 DNA reads as TGTGCCAGCAGCTTAGATCCAGCGGGAGGCACCACAGATACGCAGTATTTT. The rearrangement uses TRBV11-3 and TRBJ2-3, with TRBD2 matching over 9 bases. CDR3 length equals 17 residues. After removal of 0 bases from V and 2 bases from J, the junction contained 6 bases not matched to a gene. Germline V lookup: CDR1 SGHNT, CDR2 YENEEA. Combining the CDR3 with reference TRBV11-3 and TRBJ2-3 gives the whole variable domain EAGVVQSPRYKIIEKKQPVAFWCNPISGHNTLYWYLQNLGQGPELLIRYENEEAVDDSQLPKDRFSAERLKGVDSTLKIQPAELGDSAVYLCASSLDPAGGTTDTQYFGPGTRLTVL.

The chain carries TRBV7-2 and TRBJ2-7, with D tentatively TRBD2 (6 bases). Trimming stripped 5 bases from V and 4 bases from J, with 15 bases between. The germline V gene has CDR1 SGHTA and CDR2 FQGNSA. The CDR3 is 14 amino acids. The CDR3 nucleotides are TGTGCCAGCAGCACCGGGACTGTTACTTACGAGCAGTACTTC. Translated: CASSTGTVTYEQYF.

This rearrangement joins TRBV7-2 to TRBJ2-7; TRBD1 agrees at 9 bases. Germline trimming cut 4 bases from V and 3 bases from J; bases unmatched to any gene: 7. The V gene's germline CDR1 is SGHTA and CDR2 FQGNSA. There are 15 residues in the CDR3. CDR3 nucleotides: TGTGCCAGCAGCTCTCCGGGACAGGGTTTCTACGAGCAGTACTTC. Protein: CASSSPGQGFYEQYF.

The gene calls are TRBV14 and TRBJ2-1, with TRBD1 matching over 8 bases. The CDR3 consists of 16 residues. Germline loops: CDR1 SGHDN, CDR2 FVKESK. V shed 4 bases and J 0 bases; nucleotides not matched to a gene: 5. The CDR3 bases are TGTGCCAGCAGCCGCGGGACAGGTCTCTCCTACAATGAGCAGTTCTTC. It yields the protein CASSRGTGLSYNEQFF.

The chain carries TRBV7-9 and TRBJ2-2, with D possibly matching TRBD1 (5 bases). With 7 bases removed from V and 0 bases from J, the gap between germline ends came to 12 bases. The CDR3 is 15 amino acids. The V gene's germline CDR1 is SEHNR and CDR2 FQNEAQ (reference sequence). This CDR3 reads CASIGALANTGELFF. CDR3 DNA: TGTGCCAGCATTGGGGCTCTCGCGAACACCGGGGAGCTGTTTTTT.

V gene TRBV18 combines with J gene TRBJ1-5, with 8 bases fitting TRBD1. CDR1 KGHSH and CDR2 LQKENI come from the germline V gene. J was trimmed by 9 bases and V by 8 bases; bases with no gene match: 9. The CDR3 consists of 13 residues. CDR3 sequence: CASQGQAPGPQHF. The CDR3 nucleotides read TGTGCCAGCCAGGGACAGGCTCCCGGGCCCCAGCATTTT.

This rearrangement joins TRBV3-1 (or the pseudogene TRBV3-2) to TRBJ2-7; TRBD2 might be the D (5 bases). The V end lost 5 bases, the J end lost 7 bases, and 21 bases lay between the germline ends. CDR1 is LGHDT and CDR2 is YNNKEL in the germline V gene (reference sequence). The CDR3 is 15 amino acids. CDR3 sequence (DNA): TGTGCCAGCAGCGCCTCTTCTGGACTGCAAAGGGAGCAGTACTTC. It yields the protein CASSASSGLQREQYF.

In DNA form, the CDR3 reads TGTGCCAGCAGGGGACAGGGATATGAGCAGTTCTTC. Its translation: CASRGQGYEQFF. This chain links TRBV3-1 (or the pseudogene TRBV3-2) with TRBJ2-1; 9 nucleotides line up with TRBD1. The germline gives CDR1 LGHDT, CDR2 YNNKEL (reference sequence). V shed 6 bases, J shed 8 bases, and the junction held 2 bases outside the gene matches. This CDR3 has 12 residues.

This clone was detected only once. V and J are TRBV5-1 and TRBJ2-1; D remains unclear. The CDR3 covers 14 residues. The germline CDR1 and CDR2 sequences are SGHRS and YFSETQ. V lost 4 bases and J 13 bases, leaving 21 bases between the germline ends. In DNA form, the CDR3 reads TGCGCCAGCAGCCCGGATCCTCAGTCCCCGACTCAGTTCTTC. This sequence encodes CASSPDPQSPTQFF.